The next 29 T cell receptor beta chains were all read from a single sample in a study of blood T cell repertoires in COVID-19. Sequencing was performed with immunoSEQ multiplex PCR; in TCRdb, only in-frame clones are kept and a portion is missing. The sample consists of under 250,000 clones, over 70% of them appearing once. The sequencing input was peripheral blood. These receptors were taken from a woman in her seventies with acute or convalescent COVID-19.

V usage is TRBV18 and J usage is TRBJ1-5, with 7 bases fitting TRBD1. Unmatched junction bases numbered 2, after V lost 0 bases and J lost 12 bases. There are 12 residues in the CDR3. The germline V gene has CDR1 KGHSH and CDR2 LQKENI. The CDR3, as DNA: TGTGCCAGCTCACCACCGACAGGGCTCCAGCATTTT. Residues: CASSPPTGLQHF. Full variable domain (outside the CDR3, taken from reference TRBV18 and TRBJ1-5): NAGVMQNPRHLVRRRGQEARLRCSPMKGHSHVYWYRQLPEEGLKFMVYLQKENIIDESGMPKERFSAEFPKEGPSILRIQQVVRGDSAAYFCASSPPTGLQHFGDGTRLSIL.

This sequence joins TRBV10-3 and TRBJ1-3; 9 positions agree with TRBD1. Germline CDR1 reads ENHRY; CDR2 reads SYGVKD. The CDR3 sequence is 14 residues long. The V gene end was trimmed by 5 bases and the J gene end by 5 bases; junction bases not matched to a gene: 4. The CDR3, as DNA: TGTGCCATCAGTCCCGGGACAGGGCGAAACACCATATATTTT. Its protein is CAISPGTGRNTIYF.

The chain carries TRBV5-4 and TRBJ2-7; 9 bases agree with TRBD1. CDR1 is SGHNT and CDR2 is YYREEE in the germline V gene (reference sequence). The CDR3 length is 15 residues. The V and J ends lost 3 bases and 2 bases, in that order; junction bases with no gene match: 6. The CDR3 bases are TGTGCCAGCAGCTCCAAAGGGACAGGGACCTACGAGCAGTACTTC. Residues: CASSSKGTGTYEQYF.

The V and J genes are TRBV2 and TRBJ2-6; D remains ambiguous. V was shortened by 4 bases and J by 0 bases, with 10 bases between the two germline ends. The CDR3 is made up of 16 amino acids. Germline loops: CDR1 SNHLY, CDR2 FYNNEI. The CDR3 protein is CASSGGLFSGANVLTF. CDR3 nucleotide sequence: TGTGCCAGCAGTGGTGGCTTATTCTCTGGGGCCAACGTCCTGACTTTC. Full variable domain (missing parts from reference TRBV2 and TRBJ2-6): EPEVTQTPSHQVTQMGQEVILRCVPISNHLYFYWYRQILGQKVEFLVSFYNNEISEKSEIFDDQFSVERPDGSNFTLKIRSTKLEDSAMYFCASSGGLFSGANVLTFGAGSRLTVL.

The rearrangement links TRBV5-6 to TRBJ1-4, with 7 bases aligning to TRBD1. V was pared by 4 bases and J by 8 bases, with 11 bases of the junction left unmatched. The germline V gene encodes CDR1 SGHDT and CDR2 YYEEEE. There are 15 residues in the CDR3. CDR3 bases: TGTGCCAGCAGCGCCTCGACAGGGATGAAGGAAAAACTGTTTTTT. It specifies CASSASTGMKEKLFF.

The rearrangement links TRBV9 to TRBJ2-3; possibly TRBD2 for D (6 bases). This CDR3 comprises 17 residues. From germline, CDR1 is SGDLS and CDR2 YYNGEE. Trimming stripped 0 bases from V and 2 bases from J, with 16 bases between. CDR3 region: CASSVGSSGLSTDTQYF. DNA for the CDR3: TGTGCCAGCAGCGTAGGATCGAGCGGGCTATCCACAGATACGCAGTATTTT.

In DNA, the CDR3 is TGTGCCACCAGCAGAGATGGTCGGGGTTTAGTGGAGACCCAGTACTTC. It encodes CATSRDGRGLVETQYF. The chain employs TRBV15 and TRBJ2-5; a weak D match, TRBD2 (5 bases). The V gene's germline CDR1 is LNHNV and CDR2 YYDKDF (reference sequence). The length of the CDR3 is 16 residues. The V and J ends lost 0 bases and 5 bases respectively, with 16 bases between them.

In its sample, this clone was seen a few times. The DNA for the CDR3 is TGTGCCAGCAGCAACGACAACGATCAAGAGACCCAGTACTTC. Translated: CASSNDNDQETQYF. The V and J genes are TRBV21-1 and TRBJ2-5; TRBD1 is the table's D call, not checked against the DNA. TRBV21-1 is given as a pseudogene. The CDR3 consists of 14 residues.

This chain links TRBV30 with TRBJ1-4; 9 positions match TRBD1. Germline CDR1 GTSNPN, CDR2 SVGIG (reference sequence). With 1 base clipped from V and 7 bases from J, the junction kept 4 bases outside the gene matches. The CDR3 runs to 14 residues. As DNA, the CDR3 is TGTGCCTGGAGTGACTCGGGACAGGGTGAAAAACTGTTTTTT. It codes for CAWSDSGQGEKLFF.

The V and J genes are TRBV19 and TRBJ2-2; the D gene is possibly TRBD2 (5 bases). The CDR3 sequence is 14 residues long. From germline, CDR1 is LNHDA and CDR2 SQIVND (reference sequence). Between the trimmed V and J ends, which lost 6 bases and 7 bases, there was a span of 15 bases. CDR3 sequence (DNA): TGTGCCAGTAGAAGTTCGGGGAGATACGGGGAGCTGTTTTTT. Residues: CASRSSGRYGELFF.

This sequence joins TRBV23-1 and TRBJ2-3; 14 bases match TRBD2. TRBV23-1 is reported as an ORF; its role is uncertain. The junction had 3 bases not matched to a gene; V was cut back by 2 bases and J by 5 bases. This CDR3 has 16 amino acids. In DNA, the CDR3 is TGCGCCAGCAGTCAAGTTGGGACTAGCGGGAGAGATACGCAGTATTTT. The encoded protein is CASSQVGTSGRDTQYF.

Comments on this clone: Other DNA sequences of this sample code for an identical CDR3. The CDR3 spells CAWSVQVNTEAFF. CDR3 in DNA: TGTGCCTGGAGTGTACAAGTGAACACTGAAGCTTTCTTT. The J gene is TRBJ1-1, the V gene TRBV30, with D unclear. CDR3 length: 13 residues. Germline V gives CDR1 GTSNPN, CDR2 SVGIG (reference sequence). Trimming took off 0 bases at V and 0 bases at J, with 5 bases between the two ends.

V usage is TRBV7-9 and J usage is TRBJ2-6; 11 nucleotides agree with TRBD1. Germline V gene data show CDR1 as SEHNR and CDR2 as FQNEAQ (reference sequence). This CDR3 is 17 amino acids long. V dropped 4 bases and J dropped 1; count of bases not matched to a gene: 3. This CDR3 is CASSYGTGGSGANVLTF. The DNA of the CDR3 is TGTGCCAGCAGCTACGGGACAGGGGGATCTGGGGCCAACGTCCTGACTTTC.

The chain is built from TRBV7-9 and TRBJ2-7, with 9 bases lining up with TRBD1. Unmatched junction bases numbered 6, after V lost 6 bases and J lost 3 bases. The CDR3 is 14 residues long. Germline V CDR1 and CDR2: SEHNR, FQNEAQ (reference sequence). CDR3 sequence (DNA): TGTGCCAGCAGACAGGGACAGGGAAACTACGAGCAGTACTTC. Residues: CASRQGQGNYEQYF.

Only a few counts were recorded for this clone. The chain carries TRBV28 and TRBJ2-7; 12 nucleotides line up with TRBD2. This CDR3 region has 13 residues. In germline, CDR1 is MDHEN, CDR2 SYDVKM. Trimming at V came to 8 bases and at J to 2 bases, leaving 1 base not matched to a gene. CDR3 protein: CASGTSGPYEQYF. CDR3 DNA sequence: TGTGCCAGCGGGACTAGCGGGCCCTACGAGCAGTACTTC.

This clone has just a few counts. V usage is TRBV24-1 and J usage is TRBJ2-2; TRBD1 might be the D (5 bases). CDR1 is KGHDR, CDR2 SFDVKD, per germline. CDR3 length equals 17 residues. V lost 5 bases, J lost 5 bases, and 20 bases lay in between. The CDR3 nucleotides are TGTGCCACCAGTGCCCCCCCGACAGTGTTAAGGACCGGGGAGCTGTTTTTT. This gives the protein CATSAPPTVLRTGELFF.

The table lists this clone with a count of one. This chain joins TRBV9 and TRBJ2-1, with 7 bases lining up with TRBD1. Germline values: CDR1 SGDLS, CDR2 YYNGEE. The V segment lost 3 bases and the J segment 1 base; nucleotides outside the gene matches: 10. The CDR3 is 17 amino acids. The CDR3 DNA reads TGTGCCAGCAGCGCTAGGGGGCCTGGAGCTTCCTACAATGAGCAGTTCTTC. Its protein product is CASSARGPGASYNEQFF. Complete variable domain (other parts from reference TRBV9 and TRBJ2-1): DSGVTQTPKHLITATGQRVTLRCSPRSGDLSVYWYQQSLDQGLQFLIQYYNGEERAKGNILERFSAQQFPDLHSELNLSSLELGDSALYFCASSARGPGASYNEQFFGPGTRLTVL.

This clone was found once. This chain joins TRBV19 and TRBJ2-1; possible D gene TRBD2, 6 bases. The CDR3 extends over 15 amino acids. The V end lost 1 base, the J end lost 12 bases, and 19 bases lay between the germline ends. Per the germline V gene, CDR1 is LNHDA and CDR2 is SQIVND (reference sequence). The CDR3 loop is CASSIVGGLGTGQFF. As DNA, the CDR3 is TGTGCCAGTAGTATAGTCGGGGGTTTGGGCACTGGGCAGTTCTTC.

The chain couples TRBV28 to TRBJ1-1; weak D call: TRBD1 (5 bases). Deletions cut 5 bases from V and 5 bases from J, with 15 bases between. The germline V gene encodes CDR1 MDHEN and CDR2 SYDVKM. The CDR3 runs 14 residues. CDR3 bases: TGTGCCAGCAGTACGGCTACCAGGGAAACTGAAGCTTTCTTT. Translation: CASSTATRETEAFF. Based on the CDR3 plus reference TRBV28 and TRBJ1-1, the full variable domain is DVKVTQSSRYLVKRTGEKVFLECVQDMDHENMFWYRQDPGLGLRLIYFSYDVKMKEKGDIPEGYSVSREKKERFSLILESASTNQTSMYLCASSTATRETEAFFGQGTRLTVV.

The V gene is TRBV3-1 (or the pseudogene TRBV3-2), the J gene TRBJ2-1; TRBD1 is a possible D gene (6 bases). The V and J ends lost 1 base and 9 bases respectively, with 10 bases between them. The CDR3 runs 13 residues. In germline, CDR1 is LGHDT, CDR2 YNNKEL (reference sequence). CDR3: CASSQVRGTEQFF. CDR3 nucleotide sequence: TGTGCCAGCAGCCAAGTGAGGGGGACTGAGCAGTTCTTC.

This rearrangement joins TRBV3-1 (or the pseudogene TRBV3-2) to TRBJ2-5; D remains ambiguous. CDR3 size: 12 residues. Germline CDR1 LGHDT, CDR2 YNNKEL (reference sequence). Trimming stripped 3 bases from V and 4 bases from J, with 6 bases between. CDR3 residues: CASSHSSETQYF. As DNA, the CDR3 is TGTGCCAGCAGCCATAGCTCAGAGACCCAGTACTTC.

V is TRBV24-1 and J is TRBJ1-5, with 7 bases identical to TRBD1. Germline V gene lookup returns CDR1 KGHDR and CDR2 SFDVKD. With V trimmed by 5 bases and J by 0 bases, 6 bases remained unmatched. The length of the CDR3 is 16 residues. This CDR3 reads CATSGKGAYSNQPQHF. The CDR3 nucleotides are TGTGCCACCAGTGGTAAGGGGGCCTATAGCAATCAGCCCCAGCATTTT.

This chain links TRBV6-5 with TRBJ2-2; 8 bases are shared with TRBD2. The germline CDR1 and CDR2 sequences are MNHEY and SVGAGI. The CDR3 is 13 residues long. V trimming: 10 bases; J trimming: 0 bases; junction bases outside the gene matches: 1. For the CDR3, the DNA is TGTGCCACGACTAGCGCGAACACCGGGGAGCTGTTTTTT. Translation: CATTSANTGELFF.

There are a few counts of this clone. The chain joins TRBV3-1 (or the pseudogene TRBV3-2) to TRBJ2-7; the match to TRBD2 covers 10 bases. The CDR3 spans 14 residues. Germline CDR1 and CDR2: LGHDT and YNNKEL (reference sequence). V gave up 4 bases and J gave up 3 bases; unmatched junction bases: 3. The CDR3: CASSPTSGYYEQYF. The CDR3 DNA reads TGTGCCAGCAGCCCGACTAGCGGGTACTACGAGCAGTACTTC.

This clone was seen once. The CDR3 region is CASSGLANNEQFF. CDR3 in DNA: TGTGCCAGTAGCGGACTAGCGAACAATGAGCAGTTCTTC. The chain has TRBV19 and TRBJ2-1; 9 positions match TRBD2. Trimming removed 6 bases from V and 5 bases from J; junction bases left unmatched: 2. The CDR3 runs 13 residues. CDR1 and CDR2 (germline): LNHDA, SQIVND (reference sequence).

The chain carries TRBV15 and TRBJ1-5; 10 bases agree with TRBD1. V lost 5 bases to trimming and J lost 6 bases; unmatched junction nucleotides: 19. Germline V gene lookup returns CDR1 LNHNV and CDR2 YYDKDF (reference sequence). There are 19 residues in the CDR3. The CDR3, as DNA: TGTGCCACCAGCTCGGAGCTACTCCGGGACAGGGGTTCCGTTCAGCCCCAGCATTTT. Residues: CATSSELLRDRGSVQPQHF.

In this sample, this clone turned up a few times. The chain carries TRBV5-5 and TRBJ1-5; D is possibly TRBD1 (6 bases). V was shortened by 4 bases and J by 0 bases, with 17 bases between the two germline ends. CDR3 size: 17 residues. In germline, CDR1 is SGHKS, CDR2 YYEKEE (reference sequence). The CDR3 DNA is TGTGCCAGCAGCGTTGACACAGGGACGTATAGCAATCAGCCCCAGCATTTT. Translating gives CASSVDTGTYSNQPQHF. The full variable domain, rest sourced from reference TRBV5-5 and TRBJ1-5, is DAGVTQSPTHLIKTRGQQVTLRCSPISGHKSVSWYQQVLGQGPQFIFQYYEKEERGRGNFPDRFSARQFPNYSSELNVNALLLGDSALYLCASSVDTGTYSNQPQHFGDGTRLSIL.

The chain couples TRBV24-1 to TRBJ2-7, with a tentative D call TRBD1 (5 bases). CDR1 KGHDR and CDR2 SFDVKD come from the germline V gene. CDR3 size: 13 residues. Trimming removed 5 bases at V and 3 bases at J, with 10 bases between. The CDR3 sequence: CATSGGRGYEQYF. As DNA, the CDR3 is TGTGCCACCAGTGGGGGCCGCGGCTACGAGCAGTACTTC.

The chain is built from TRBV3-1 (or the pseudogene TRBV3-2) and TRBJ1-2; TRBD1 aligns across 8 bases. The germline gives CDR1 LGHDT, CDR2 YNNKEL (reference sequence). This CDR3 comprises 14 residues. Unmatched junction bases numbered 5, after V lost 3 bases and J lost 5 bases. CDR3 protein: CASSQSGGVYGYTF. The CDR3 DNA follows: TGTGCCAGCAGCCAGTCAGGGGGCGTATATGGCTACACCTTC.